This T cell receptor beta chain was observed in a study of blood T cell repertoires in COVID-19. There are 18 residues in the CDR3. Germline V gene lookup returns CDR1 LGHNT and CDR2 FRNRAP. The ends were cut back, 0 bases at V and 5 bases at J, with 17 bases in the middle. Sequenced by immunoSEQ multiplex PCR; TCRdb stores in-frame clones only, minus some. The sample has 100,000 to 150,000 clones, about nine tenths seen once. The sequence was obtained from a man in his forties or fifties with acute or convalescent COVID-19. The material sequenced was peripheral blood. The rearrangement joins TRBV12-5 to TRBJ1-6; TRBD1 might be the D (6 bases). In DNA form, the CDR3 reads TGTGCTAGTGGTTTGGTCCTTGGAAGGGGGTCCCATAATTCACCCCTCCACTTT. It encodes CASGLVLGRGSHNSPLHF.